This record looks at one T cell receptor (beta chain) sequence and its context. What it binds is not known. The sample comes from a study of beta chain features in type 1 diabetes. On the study more broadly: No age, gender or cell yield differences were seen between patients and healthy donors. The study's findings and limits: Shortening of TCRB CDR3s, moderate but significant, appeared in all four CD4+ subsets of Type 1 diabetes patients. A definitive answer on HLA type influencing TCRB rearrangement was not reached here. Patients' naive, central memory and regulatory TCRB repertoires appeared more alike than those of healthy donors.

The sequenced template was cDNA made from the entire isolated RNA. Assay: immunoSEQ multiplex PCR; the TCRdb copy retains only in-frame clones and omits some. Among around 44,000 clones, roughly 70% were seen once, and the ten largest hold roughly 2.2%. This CDR3 is 12 amino acids long. Germline V CDR1 and CDR2: MNHEY, SVGAGI. The V end was cut by 10 bases, the J end by 1 base, with 10 bases between. Source material: Tregs from blood. V is TRBV6-5 and J is TRBJ1-1; D is uncertain. This sequence was found in a woman aged 18-29 years with type 1 diabetes. The CDR3 sequence is CATRGPNTEAFF. CDR3 nucleotides: TGTGCCACCCGAGGGCCGAACACTGAAGCTTTCTTT.